Following are 17 T cell receptor beta chains from one sample sequenced in a study of cytomegalovirus exposure and HLA in healthy donors. Use of 60 Vbeta and 13 Jbeta primers characterized the PCR. Sequenced by immunoSEQ multiplex PCR; TCRdb stores in-frame clones only, minus some. The table has 60,000 to 85,000 clones, roughly 84% seen once; the top ten hold 18%. The sequencing sample was made of PBMCs. Every receptor here comes from a man between 65 and 85 years old in good health and CMV-seropositive.

This chain links TRBV6-5 with TRBJ1-1, with 8 bases identical to TRBD1. CDR3 length: 12 amino acids. V lost 7 bases to trimming and J lost 12 bases; unmatched junction nucleotides: 10. Germline V gene sequence: CDR1 MNHEY, CDR2 SVGAGI. DNA for the CDR3: TGTGCCAGCATAGGGGGACAGGCAAGGCCTTTCTTT. It encodes CASIGGQARPFF.

This clone was counted a few times. The germline gene is not matched at one end of the junction; a read error may be the cause. The V gene is TRBV7-2, the J gene TRBJ2-4; 8 positions match TRBD1. This CDR3 is built from 12 residues. CDR1 is SGHTA, CDR2 FQGNSA, per germline. CDR3 residues: CASTDRPDRVNF. As DNA, the CDR3 is TGTGCCAGCACCGACAGACCGGACAGGGTGAACTTC.

This clone was seen a single time. This rearrangement joins TRBV10-1 to TRBJ2-5, with D possibly TRBD2 on 5 matching bases. Deletions cut 2 bases from V and 5 bases from J, with 9 bases between. Germline CDR1 WNHNN, CDR2 SYGVQD (reference sequence). The CDR3 is 13 amino acids. This CDR3 reads CASSESGDETQYF. The CDR3 nucleotides read TGCGCCAGCAGTGAGAGCGGTGATGAGACCCAGTACTTC.

This chain links TRBV29-1 with TRBJ2-5, with 7 bases lining up with TRBD2. Germline trimming cut 7 bases from V and 11 bases from J; bases unmatched to any gene: 16. Germline values: CDR1 SQVTM, CDR2 ANQGSEA. This CDR3 has 13 amino acids. CDR3 region: CSAWGEGGSQQYF. The CDR3 DNA sequence: TGCAGCGCCTGGGGGGAGGGAGGGTCGCAGCAGTACTTC.

The chain links TRBV29-1 to TRBJ2-5, with D hard to call. V shed 1 base and J shed 3 bases, with 6 bases lying between them. The CDR3 spans 12 residues. Germline V lookup: CDR1 SQVTM, CDR2 ANQGSEA. In DNA form, the CDR3 reads TGCAGCGTTGAAGCCTTTGAAGAGACCCAGTACTTC. Residues: CSVEAFEETQYF.

The chain combines TRBV7-8 with TRBJ2-2; 12 nucleotides line up with TRBD1. Losses at the gene ends were 5 bases for V and 7 bases for J; bases not matched to a gene: 8. Germline-derived CDR1 and CDR2 are SGHVS and FQNEAQ. CDR3 length: 16 residues. The CDR3 is CASSLRDRGLDGELFF. CDR3 bases: TGTGCCAGCAGCCTCCGGGACAGGGGGCTAGACGGGGAGCTGTTTTTT.

The V and J genes are TRBV5-1 and TRBJ2-7, with TRBD1 matching 8 bases. The germline gives CDR1 SGHRS, CDR2 YFSETQ. V shed 1 base, J shed 2 bases, and the junction held 2 bases outside the gene matches. The CDR3 has 14 amino acids. CDR3 sequence (DNA): TGCGCCAGCAGCTTGAGGACAGGGCCCTACGAGCAGTACTTC. It translates to CASSLRTGPYEQYF.

The chain has TRBV7-9 and TRBJ2-3; D is unresolved. The germline V gene encodes CDR1 SEHNR and CDR2 FQNEAQ (reference sequence). V gave up 5 bases and J gave up 1 base, with 13 bases separating them. The CDR3 spans 15 residues. This chain's CDR3 is CASSPLSLGTDTQYF. The CDR3 DNA sequence: TGTGCCAGCAGCCCCTTATCCCTAGGCACAGATACGCAGTATTTT.

This clone was recorded a few times. This chain connects TRBV7-3 to TRBJ1-6, with D tentatively TRBD1 (5 bases). Between the trimmed V and J ends, which lost 11 bases and 8 bases, there was a span of 19 bases. This CDR3 spans 14 amino acids. Germline V gene lookup returns CDR1 SGHTA and CDR2 FQGTGA. CDR3 amino acids: CAGGGSPFDSPLHF. CDR3 bases: TGTGCCGGGGGGGGATCCCCCTTTGATTCACCCCTCCACTTT.

V gene TRBV7-8 combines with J gene TRBJ2-3; possible D gene TRBD1, 5 bases. The CDR3 runs to 14 residues. V lost 4 bases and J 7 bases, leaving 15 bases between the germline ends. Germline lookup yields CDR1 SGHVS and CDR2 FQNEAQ. In nucleotides, the CDR3 is TGTGCCAGCAGCTCTCAGGGATATTTGAATACGCAGTATTTT. It yields the protein CASSSQGYLNTQYF.

This chain uses TRBV11-3 with TRBJ2-7; 10 nucleotides align to TRBD1. This CDR3 contains 15 residues. Germline CDR1 is SGHNT and CDR2 is YENEEA. V lost 5 bases to trimming and J lost 0 bases; unmatched junction nucleotides: 4. The CDR3 nucleotides read TGTGCCAGCAGCCCAGGACAGGGGGACTCCTACGAGCAGTACTTC. It yields the protein CASSPGQGDSYEQYF.

This chain joins TRBV29-1 and TRBJ2-2; TRBD1 matches 10 bases. Germline V gene sequence: CDR1 SQVTM, CDR2 ANQGSEA. The V and J ends lost 4 bases and 6 bases, in that order; junction bases with no gene match: 14. This CDR3 region has 17 residues. The CDR3 is CSVVVHLDRGTSGELFF. The CDR3, as DNA: TGCAGCGTTGTTGTGCACCTGGACAGGGGGACATCCGGGGAGCTGTTTTTT.

This chain joins TRBV5-4 and TRBJ2-1, with 10 bases fitting TRBD2. This CDR3 is 15 amino acids long. The trim removed 10 bases at V and 2 bases at J, leaving 9 bases unmatched. The germline gives CDR1 SGHNT, CDR2 YYREEE (reference sequence). The CDR3 sequence is CAGTSEESAYNEQFF. In DNA form, the CDR3 reads TGTGCCGGGACTAGCGAGGAGAGCGCCTACAATGAGCAGTTCTTC. Drawing the rest from reference TRBV5-4 and TRBJ2-1, the complete variable domain is ETGVTQSPTHLIKTRGQQVTLRCSSQSGHNTVSWYQQALGQGPQFIFQYYREEENGRGNFPPRFSGLQFPNYSSELNVNALELDDSALYLCAGTSEESAYNEQFFGPGTRLTVL.

This chain links TRBV6-6 with TRBJ2-3, with TRBD2 as a possible D gene (6 bases). With 6 bases removed from V and 6 bases from J, the gap between germline ends came to 16 bases. The V gene's germline CDR1 is MNHNY and CDR2 SVGAGI (reference sequence). There are 14 residues in the CDR3. As DNA, the CDR3 is TGTGCCAGCAGGCCGGGACTCCCATCGGATACGCAGTATTTT. Its protein is CASRPGLPSDTQYF.

This clone was seen just once. The CDR3 nucleotides are TGTGCCAGCAGCCAAAAGGGACAGGGGGCGGGTGAGCAGTACTTC. This encodes CASSQKGQGAGEQYF. This chain joins TRBV4-2 and TRBJ2-7, with 12 positions matching TRBD1. Germline V gene sequence: CDR1 LGHNA, CDR2 YNFKEQ. With 2 bases clipped from V and 7 bases from J, the junction kept 6 bases outside the gene matches. The CDR3 runs 15 residues.

Only one count was recorded for this clone. The chain has TRBV28 and TRBJ2-5; D remains ambiguous. The CDR3 has 14 residues. The germline V gene encodes CDR1 MDHEN and CDR2 SYDVKM. V was cut by 3 bases and J by 2 bases, with 10 bases left in between. CDR3 region: CASSLLLPQETQYF. The DNA for the CDR3 is TGTGCCAGCAGTTTGTTACTCCCACAAGAGACCCAGTACTTC.

This rearrangement joins TRBV11-3 to TRBJ1-2, with no clear D. The CDR3 length is 12 residues. V lost 0 bases to trimming and J lost 7 bases, with 6 bases between them. CDR1 and CDR2 (germline): SGHNT, YENEEA. CDR3 nucleotides: TGTGCCAGCAGCTTAGATAGTACTGGCTACACCTTC. Protein sequence: CASSLDSTGYTF. The variable domain in full, with the rest retrieved from reference TRBV11-3 and TRBJ1-2, is EAGVVQSPRYKIIEKKQPVAFWCNPISGHNTLYWYLQNLGQGPELLIRYENEEAVDDSQLPKDRFSAERLKGVDSTLKIQPAELGDSAVYLCASSLDSTGYTFGSGTRLTVV.